The 25 T cell receptor beta chains below all came from one sample that was sequenced in a study of shared clonotypes between healthy human individuals. Using immunoSEQ multiplex PCR, the repertoire was profiled, and TCRdb retains in-frame clones only, with some absent. Here the sample spans some 2,500,000 clones, roughly 93% being singletons. The sequencing input was naive CD4+ T cells from PBMCs. Subset in this sample: CD45RA+ positively selected. The receptors originated from a man younger than 35 in good health. Some clones in this sample may be carry-over from other donors' samples.

This chain joins TRBV19 and TRBJ1-1; D not resolved. The V gene's germline CDR1 is LNHDA and CDR2 SQIVND (reference sequence). The CDR3 loop spans 14 amino acids. V shed 4 bases and J shed 0 bases, with 9 bases lying between them. The CDR3 region is CASSKRVMNTEAFF. CDR3 coding DNA: TGTGCCAGTAGTAAGAGGGTAATGAACACTGAAGCTTTCTTT. The full variable domain, its missing parts supplied by reference TRBV19 and TRBJ1-1, is DGGITQSPKYLFRKEGQNVTLSCEQNLNHDAMYWYRQDPGQGLRLIYYSQIVNDFQKGDIAEGYSVSREKKESFPLTVTSAQKNPTAFYLCASSKRVMNTEAFFGQGTRLTVV.

The V call is TRBV29-1, the J call TRBJ1-1; weak D call: TRBD1 (6 bases). The CDR3 is 14 residues long. Germline V gene data show CDR1 as SQVTM and CDR2 as ANQGSEA. The germline V and J ends were trimmed by 5 bases and 1 base, with 14 bases remaining between them. The CDR3 DNA reads as TGCAGCGTTCTCTATATGGACAGGAACACTGAAGCTTTCTTT. This codes for CSVLYMDRNTEAFF.

A single count supports this clone. The junction shows a germline mismatch at one end, possibly a read error. V gene TRBV18 combines with J gene TRBJ2-7; no definite D call. Per germline, CDR1 KGHSH and CDR2 LQKENI. The CDR3 contains 13 residues. The DNA for the CDR3 is TGTGCCAGCTCACCAGGTACCCAGGCGGTTACTAACTTC. This encodes CASSPGTQAVTNF.

The rearrangement uses TRBV28 and TRBJ1-6, with D maybe TRBD1 (5 bases). V dropped 6 bases and J dropped 9 bases, with 18 bases sitting between them. The CDR3 extends over 15 amino acids. Germline CDR1 and CDR2: MDHEN and SYDVKM. CDR3 in amino acids: CASSPTESGPSPLHF. Written as DNA, the CDR3 is TGTGCCAGCAGCCCCACGGAGTCAGGGCCTTCACCCCTCCACTTT.

This rearrangement joins TRBV7-2 to TRBJ2-5, with 7 bases matching TRBD2. CDR1 is SGHTA and CDR2 is FQGNSA in the germline V gene. The CDR3 sequence is 14 residues long. With V trimmed by 3 bases and J by 6 bases, 7 bases remained unmatched. CDR3 DNA sequence: TGTGCCAGCAGCTTGATAGGTAGCGGGCAGACCCAGTACTTC. Its translation is CASSLIGSGQTQYF.

V usage is TRBV19 and J usage is TRBJ1-5; D is possibly TRBD1 (6 bases). Trimming cost V 7 bases and J 9 bases, with 19 bases left between them. CDR1 LNHDA and CDR2 SQIVND come from the germline V gene (reference sequence). CDR3 size: 14 residues. The CDR3 region has the DNA TGTGCCAGTACCCGTGGGGGCCCCGGGTCGCCCCAGCATTTT. This encodes CASTRGGPGSPQHF.

The CDR3 protein is CASSLEGIPYNEQFF. CDR3 coding DNA: TGCGCCAGCAGCTTGGAGGGTATTCCCTACAATGAGCAGTTCTTC. This chain joins TRBV5-1 and TRBJ2-1, with D uncertain. CDR3 length: 15 amino acids. V shed 0 bases and J shed 2 bases, with 9 bases lying between them. The germline V gene encodes CDR1 SGHRS and CDR2 YFSETQ. Together with reference TRBV5-1 and TRBJ2-1, the CDR3 gives the full variable domain: KAGVTQTPRYLIKTRGQQVTLSCSPISGHRSVSWYQQTPGQGLQFLFEYFSETQRNKGNFPGRFSGRQFSNSRSEMNVSTLELGDSALYLCASSLEGIPYNEQFFGPGTRLTVL.

In its sample, this clone was seen once. The chain is built from TRBV6-1 and TRBJ1-5, with 11 bases fitting TRBD1. Germline V lookup: CDR1 MNHNS, CDR2 SASEGT. This CDR3 spans 15 amino acids. J lost 4 bases, V lost 4 bases, and 3 bases had no gene match. The CDR3 DNA reads TGTGCCAGCAGTGCCCGGGACAGGGGGAATCAGCCCCAGCATTTT. This encodes CASSARDRGNQPQHF.

V gene TRBV5-1 combines with J gene TRBJ2-5; 10 positions agree with TRBD1. Per the germline V gene, CDR1 is SGHRS and CDR2 is YFSETQ. CDR3 length equals 16 residues. Trimming took 6 bases from V and 2 from J; bases not matched to a gene: 10. The CDR3 coding sequence is TGCGCCAGCACCCTCGGGGACAGGGGTCGTCAAGAGACCCAGTACTTC. This sequence encodes CASTLGDRGRQETQYF.

V usage is TRBV5-4 and J usage is TRBJ1-1, with TRBD1 matching 12 bases. The CDR3 spans 17 residues. Germline-derived CDR1 and CDR2 are SGHNT and YYREEE (reference sequence). V shed 2 bases and J 5 bases; nucleotides not matched to a gene: 10. The CDR3 spells CASSLRDRGPPGTEAFF. Here the CDR3 DNA reads TGTGCCAGCAGCTTACGGGACAGGGGGCCACCGGGGACTGAAGCTTTCTTT.

This rearrangement joins TRBV5-1 to TRBJ2-5, with D maybe TRBD1 (6 bases). The V gene lost 4 bases and the J gene lost 5 bases, with 12 bases spanning the gap. CDR3 length: 13 amino acids. Germline V gives CDR1 SGHRS, CDR2 YFSETQ. Here the CDR3 DNA reads TGCGCCAGCAGCCCCCCAGGGGCGGAGACCCAGTACTTC. This codes for CASSPPGAETQYF.

This clone was detected once. The rearrangement joins TRBV15 to TRBJ2-5; no reliable D call. The germline CDR1 and CDR2 sequences are LNHNV and YYDKDF (reference sequence). The CDR3 has 14 residues. Trimming took off 3 bases at V and 4 bases at J, with 12 bases between the two ends. The CDR3 region is CATSSRSPLETQYF. The CDR3 DNA follows: TGTGCCACCAGCAGCAGGTCCCCCTTAGAGACCCAGTACTTC.

V gene TRBV6-1 combines with J gene TRBJ1-1, with D unresolved. Germline V gene data show CDR1 as MNHNS and CDR2 as SASEGT. V lost 3 bases, J lost 4 bases, and 12 bases lay in between. This CDR3 has 14 amino acids. The CDR3 DNA is TGTGCCAGCAGTGAGAGCATTATGGGCACTGAAGCTTTCTTT. The encoded protein is CASSESIMGTEAFF.

The sample holds one count of this clone. The chain carries TRBV7-2 and TRBJ2-1; D uncertain. The length of the CDR3 is 16 residues. V was pared by 5 bases and J by 0 bases, with 14 bases between. Germline V CDR1 and CDR2: SGHTA, FQGNSA. Here the CDR3 reads CASSARRSGSYNEQFF. DNA of the CDR3: TGTGCCAGCAGCGCACGGAGATCGGGCTCCTACAATGAGCAGTTCTTC.

The V call is TRBV27, the J call TRBJ2-1, with D tentatively TRBD2 (5 bases). The V end was cut by 3 bases, the J end by 0 bases, with 9 bases between. Germline V gene sequence: CDR1 MNHEY, CDR2 SMNVEV (reference sequence). The CDR3 sequence is 15 residues long. The CDR3 DNA reads as TGTGCCAGCAGTTTGACTACCCACTCCTACAATGAGCAGTTCTTC. It translates to CASSLTTHSYNEQFF.

The chain carries TRBV2 and TRBJ2-7; 7 bases match TRBD2. V shed 1 base and J 5 bases; nucleotides not matched to a gene: 8. Germline assignment: CDR1 SNHLY and CDR2 FYNNEI. CDR3 size: 15 residues. The CDR3 DNA follows: TGTGCCAGCAGTGAAGAGGCGGGAGCTAATAACGAGCAGTACTTC. Its translation is CASSEEAGANNEQYF. Complete variable domain (other parts from reference TRBV2 and TRBJ2-7): EPEVTQTPSHQVTQMGQEVILRCVPISNHLYFYWYRQILGQKVEFLVSFYNNEISEKSEIFDDQFSVERPDGSNFTLKIRSTKLEDSAMYFCASSEEAGANNEQYFGPGTRLTVT.

The CDR3 region is CASSFRGPILETQYF. The CDR3 nucleotides are TGTGCCAGCAGTTTCCGGGGCCCCATCCTGGAGACCCAGTACTTC. The chain uses TRBV28 and TRBJ2-5, with D perhaps assigned TRBD1 or TRBD2 (5 bases each). V was clipped by 3 bases and J by 5 bases, with 16 bases between them. Germline CDR1 and CDR2: MDHEN and SYDVKM. The CDR3 extends over 15 amino acids.

Worth noting for this clone: This sample also contains other DNA sequences that code for the same CDR3. The V and J genes are TRBV7-2 and TRBJ2-3; D is unresolved. Deletions cut 5 bases from V and 2 bases from J, with 5 bases between. This CDR3 is 12 amino acids long. Per germline, CDR1 SGHTA and CDR2 FQGNSA. Here the CDR3 DNA reads TGTGCCAGCAGCCTAGACACAGATACGCAGTATTTT. It yields the protein CASSLDTDTQYF.

The chain has TRBV7-8 and TRBJ2-1, with 10 bases fitting TRBD1. This CDR3 is built from 17 residues. Germline trimming cut 1 base from V and 8 bases from J; bases unmatched to any gene: 11. Germline CDR1 reads SGHVS; CDR2 reads FQNEAQ. CDR3 DNA sequence: TGTGCCAGCAGCTTAGTTCGGGACAGGGGAAAGTACGATGAGCAGTTCTTC. Protein: CASSLVRDRGKYDEQFF. The variable domain in full, completed from reference TRBV7-8 and TRBJ2-1, reads GAGVSQSPRYKVAKRGQDVALRCDPISGHVSLFWYQQALGQGPEFLTYFQNEAQLDKSGLPSDRFFAERPEGSVSTLKIQRTQQEDSAVYLCASSLVRDRGKYDEQFFGPGTRLTVL.

V is TRBV5-1 and J is TRBJ2-5, with a possible D match to TRBD2 (6 bases). The CDR3 consists of 14 residues. Trimming removed 4 bases at V and 2 bases at J, with 12 bases between. Germline CDR1 is SGHRS and CDR2 is YFSETQ. The CDR3 DNA is TGCGCCAGCAGCCCTAGCGTCACACAAGAGACCCAGTACTTC. It yields the protein CASSPSVTQETQYF.

The rearrangement uses TRBV28 and TRBJ2-5; maybe TRBD1 (5 bases). V dropped 10 bases and J dropped 5 bases, with 11 bases sitting between them. Germline lookup yields CDR1 MDHEN and CDR2 SYDVKM. CDR3 length: 11 residues. CDR3 in amino acids: CATQGKETQYF. CDR3 DNA: TGTGCCACCCAGGGTAAGGAGACCCAGTACTTC.

This chain links TRBV5-4 with TRBJ2-3, with 9 bases lining up with TRBD2. The CDR3 covers 18 residues. J lost 1 base, V lost 3 bases, and 12 bases had no gene match. Germline loops: CDR1 SGHNT, CDR2 YYREEE (reference sequence). CDR3 sequence (DNA): TGTGCCAGCAGCTACCCTAGCGGGAAGGGCGAAGGCACAGATACGCAGTATTTT. Protein: CASSYPSGKGEGTDTQYF.

The V and J genes are TRBV6-6 and TRBJ2-1; weak D call: TRBD2 (5 bases). The CDR3 has 13 amino acids. CDR1 is MNHNY, CDR2 SVGAGI, per germline (reference sequence). V lost 0 bases to trimming and J lost 10 bases, with 10 bases between them. The DNA for the CDR3 is TGTGCCAGCAGTTACTCCCGGGAAGACGAGCAGTTCTTC. Translation gives CASSYSREDEQFF.

This rearrangement joins TRBV6-6 to TRBJ1-5; a possible D gene is TRBD1 (5 bases). The germline V and J ends were trimmed by 5 bases and 0 bases, with 11 bases remaining between them. The length of the CDR3 is 15 residues. The V gene's germline CDR1 is MNHNY and CDR2 SVGAGI (reference sequence). In DNA form, the CDR3 reads TGTGCCAGCAGTCAGGGTGGGTATAGCAATCAGCCCCAGCATTTT. Translating gives CASSQGGYSNQPQHF.

The rearrangement uses TRBV7-2 and TRBJ2-2; D perhaps matches TRBD1 (5 bases). Germline V CDR1 and CDR2: SGHTA, FQGNSA. V was clipped by 1 base and J by 4 bases, with 13 bases between them. The CDR3 has 16 residues. CDR3 residues: CASSLDLRGVTGELFF. CDR3 bases: TGTGCCAGCAGCTTAGATCTAAGGGGTGTCACCGGGGAGCTGTTTTTT.